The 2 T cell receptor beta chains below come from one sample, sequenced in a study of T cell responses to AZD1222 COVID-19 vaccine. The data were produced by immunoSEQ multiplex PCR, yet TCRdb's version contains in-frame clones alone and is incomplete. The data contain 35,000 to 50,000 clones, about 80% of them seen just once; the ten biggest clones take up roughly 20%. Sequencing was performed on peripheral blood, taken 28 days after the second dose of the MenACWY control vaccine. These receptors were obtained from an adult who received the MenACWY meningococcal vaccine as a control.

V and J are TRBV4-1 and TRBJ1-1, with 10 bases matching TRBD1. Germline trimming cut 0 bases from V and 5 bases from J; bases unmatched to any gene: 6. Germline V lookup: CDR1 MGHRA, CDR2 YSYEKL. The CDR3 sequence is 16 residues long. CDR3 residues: CASSQDGTGVRTEAFF. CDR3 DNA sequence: TGCGCCAGCAGCCAAGATGGGACAGGGGTGAGGACTGAAGCTTTCTTT.

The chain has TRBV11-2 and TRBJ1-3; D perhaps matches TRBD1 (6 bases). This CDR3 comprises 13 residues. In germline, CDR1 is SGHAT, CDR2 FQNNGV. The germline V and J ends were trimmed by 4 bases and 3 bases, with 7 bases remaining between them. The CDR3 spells CASSSGVGNTIYF. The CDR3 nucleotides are TGTGCCAGCAGCTCAGGGGTTGGAAACACCATATATTTT.